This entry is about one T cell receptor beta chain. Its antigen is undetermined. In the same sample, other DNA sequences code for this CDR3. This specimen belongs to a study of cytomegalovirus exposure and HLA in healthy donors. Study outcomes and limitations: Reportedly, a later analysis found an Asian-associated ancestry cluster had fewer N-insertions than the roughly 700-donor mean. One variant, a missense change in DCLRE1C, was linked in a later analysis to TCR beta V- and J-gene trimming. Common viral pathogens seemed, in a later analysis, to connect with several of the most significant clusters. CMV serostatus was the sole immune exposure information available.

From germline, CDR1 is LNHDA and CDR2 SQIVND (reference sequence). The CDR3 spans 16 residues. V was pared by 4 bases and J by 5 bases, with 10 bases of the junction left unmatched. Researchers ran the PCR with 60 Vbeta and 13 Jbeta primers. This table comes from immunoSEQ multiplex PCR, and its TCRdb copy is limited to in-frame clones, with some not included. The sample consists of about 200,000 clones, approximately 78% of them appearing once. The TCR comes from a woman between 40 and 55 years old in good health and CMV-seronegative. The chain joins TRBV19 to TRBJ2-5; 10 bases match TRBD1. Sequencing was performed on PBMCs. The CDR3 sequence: CASSTPRQGARETQYF. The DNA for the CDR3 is TGTGCCAGTAGTACCCCTCGACAGGGGGCTCGTGAGACCCAGTACTTC.